The 28 T cell receptor beta chains listed next were all sequenced from one sample in a study of T cell changes during pregnancy in multiple sclerosis. The protocol was immunoSEQ multiplex PCR, while the TCRdb copy is restricted to in-frame clones and leaves out a portion. This sample has around 52,000 clones; about 90% occur once, and the top ten carry approximately 0.2%. This specimen was CD4+ T cells from peripheral blood mononuclear cells, taken in the second trimester of pregnancy. The receptor source for this set is a female donor with multiple sclerosis, enrolled in a pregnancy study.

The chain couples TRBV28 to TRBJ2-3; 15 positions agree with TRBD2. The CDR3 has 16 amino acids. Germline loops: CDR1 MDHEN, CDR2 SYDVKM. V gave up 3 bases and J gave up 11 bases; unmatched junction bases: 9. In DNA, the CDR3 is TGTGCCAGCAGTTTGAGGGGGGGACTAGCGGGAGGTGGGCAGTATTTT. Its protein is CASSLRGGLAGGGQYF.

V usage is TRBV27 and J usage is TRBJ1-1; 8 positions agree with TRBD1. Germline V lookup: CDR1 MNHEY, CDR2 SMNVEV (reference sequence). There are 17 residues in the CDR3. V shed 6 bases, J shed 5 bases, and the junction held 17 bases outside the gene matches. CDR3 sequence: CASRSSQGAIGRTEAFF. The CDR3 DNA follows: TGTGCCAGCAGGTCAAGTCAGGGGGCGATCGGGAGGACTGAAGCTTTCTTT.

This rearrangement joins TRBV6-1 to TRBJ1-5, with TRBD1 matching 7 bases. V dropped 6 bases and J dropped 7; count of bases not matched to a gene: 6. The CDR3 consists of 13 residues. Germline-derived CDR1 and CDR2 are MNHNS and SASEGT. In DNA, the CDR3 is TGTGCCAGCAGGCTCGACAGGGTCCAGCCCCAGCATTTT. Translated, it gives CASRLDRVQPQHF.

The V and J genes are TRBV7-2 and TRBJ2-5, with 11 positions matching TRBD2. CDR1 and CDR2 (germline): SGHTA, FQGNSA. V shed 3 bases, J shed 2 bases, and the junction held 2 bases outside the gene matches. This CDR3 has 15 amino acids. CDR3 DNA: TGTGCCAGCAGCTTTTGGACTAGCGGGCAAGAGACCCAGTACTTC. It yields the protein CASSFWTSGQETQYF.

The V call is TRBV10-3, the J call TRBJ1-3, with no clear D. This CDR3 has 14 residues. Trimming left V 0 bases short and J 0 bases short, with 3 bases between. Germline V gene lookup returns CDR1 ENHRY and CDR2 SYGVKD. The CDR3 DNA reads TGTGCCATCAGTGAGTCCGTCTCTGGAAACACCATATATTTT. Amino acid sequence: CAISESVSGNTIYF.

The chain uses TRBV9 and TRBJ2-2, with D tentatively TRBD1 (5 bases). Germline V gene data show CDR1 as SGDLS and CDR2 as YYNGEE. Between the trimmed V and J ends, which lost 4 bases and 3 bases, there was a span of 10 bases. There are 14 residues in the CDR3. The CDR3: CASSTGHYTGELFF. In DNA, the CDR3 is TGTGCCAGCAGCACAGGACACTACACCGGGGAGCTGTTTTTT.

This clone showed up just once. J is TRBJ2-1 and V is TRBV28; D is unclear. Germline loops: CDR1 MDHEN, CDR2 SYDVKM. The CDR3 sequence is 12 residues long. Trimming took 5 bases from V and 4 from J, leaving 6 bases between them. The CDR3 loop is CASSLQYNEQFF. Here the CDR3 DNA reads TGTGCCAGCAGTCTACAGTACAATGAGCAGTTCTTC. Variable domain in full (rest from reference TRBV28 and TRBJ2-1): DVKVTQSSRYLVKRTGEKVFLECVQDMDHENMFWYRQDPGLGLRLIYFSYDVKMKEKGDIPEGYSVSREKKERFSLILESASTNQTSMYLCASSLQYNEQFFGPGTRLTVL.

V usage is TRBV6-1 and J usage is TRBJ2-7, with 7 nucleotides matching TRBD1. Germline CDR1 is MNHNS and CDR2 is SASEGT. The V and J ends lost 6 bases and 3 bases, in that order; junction bases with no gene match: 8. The CDR3 runs to 14 residues. The chain's CDR3 is CASRLQGLSYEQYF. The CDR3 DNA reads TGTGCCAGCAGGCTACAGGGGTTAAGCTACGAGCAGTACTTC.

The rearrangement links TRBV4-1 to TRBJ1-1; 7 positions agree with TRBD1. Germline V gene lookup returns CDR1 MGHRA and CDR2 YSYEKL. CDR3 length equals 14 residues. Unmatched junction bases numbered 11, after V lost 2 bases and J lost 11 bases. The CDR3 DNA reads TGCGCCAGCAGCCAACTGAACGACAGGGTAAAGGCTTTCTTT. It encodes CASSQLNDRVKAFF.

The J gene is TRBJ1-3, the V gene TRBV2; TRBD1 agrees at 8 bases. The length of the CDR3 is 15 residues. In germline, CDR1 is SNHLY, CDR2 FYNNEI. Unmatched junction bases numbered 2, after V lost 0 bases and J lost 4 bases. CDR3 protein: CASSEARTGGNTIYF. CDR3 DNA: TGTGCCAGCAGTGAAGCAAGGACAGGGGGAAACACCATATATTTT.

This clone appeared once. The chain combines TRBV11-1 with TRBJ1-4; TRBD1 is a possible D gene (6 bases). CDR3 length equals 14 residues. Germline-derived CDR1 and CDR2 are SGHAT and FQDESV (reference sequence). V lost 3 bases, J lost 8 bases, and 13 bases lay in between. As DNA, the CDR3 is TGTGCCAGCAGCTTCTCACAGGGTGAAGAAAAACTGTTTTTT. Translating it yields CASSFSQGEEKLFF.

The chain recombines TRBV19 with TRBJ1-2; TRBD1 aligns across 9 bases. The CDR3 runs 16 residues. Germline V gene sequence: CDR1 LNHDA, CDR2 SQIVND (reference sequence). The V gene end was trimmed by 4 bases and the J gene end by 4 bases; junction bases not matched to a gene: 10. The CDR3 reads CASSRSTGGRSYGYTF. The CDR3 nucleotides read TGTGCCAGTAGTAGGTCAACAGGGGGCAGGAGCTATGGCTACACCTTC.

The CDR3 DNA sequence: TGTGCCAGCAGCACGGGTGGCACTGAAGCTTTCTTT. This encodes CASSTGGTEAFF. The chain uses TRBV7-2 and TRBJ1-1; no reliable D call. CDR1 and CDR2 (germline): SGHTA, FQGNSA. CDR3 length: 12 residues. Trimming shortened V by 5 bases and J by 4 bases, and 8 bases separated the two germline ends.

This chain uses TRBV11-3 with TRBJ2-7; TRBD1 agrees at 7 bases. There are 13 residues in the CDR3. The V gene end was trimmed by 4 bases and the J gene end by 4 bases; junction bases not matched to a gene: 4. Germline V gene lookup returns CDR1 SGHNT and CDR2 YENEEA. Here the CDR3 reads CASSSRDSYEQYF. The CDR3 nucleotides read TGTGCCAGCAGCTCCCGGGACAGTTACGAGCAGTACTTC.

This chain links TRBV6-6 with TRBJ2-7; 8 bases fit TRBD1. V lost 8 bases, J lost 3 bases, and 6 bases stayed unmatched. CDR3 size: 13 residues. The germline gives CDR1 MNHNY, CDR2 SVGAGI (reference sequence). The CDR3 loop reads CASSKQGGYEQYF. CDR3 bases: TGTGCCAGCTCTAAACAGGGGGGCTACGAGCAGTACTTC.

The chain couples TRBV5-4 to TRBJ1-2; possibly TRBD1 for D (5 bases). The CDR3 spans 14 residues. From germline, CDR1 is SGHNT and CDR2 YYREEE (reference sequence). V was cut by 0 bases and J by 8 bases, with 14 bases left in between. The CDR3 spells CASSLATGVGGYTF. CDR3 DNA: TGTGCCAGCAGCTTGGCCACAGGTGTGGGAGGCTACACCTTC.

The chain links TRBV13 to TRBJ2-4, with 8 bases that match TRBD2. The CDR3 extends over 14 amino acids. V was clipped by 1 base and J by 8 bases; unmatched bases: 4. CDR1 PRHDT and CDR2 FYEKMQ come from the germline V gene (reference sequence). In DNA, the CDR3 is TGTGCCAGCAGCTTAGCGGGAGGGCCTGACATTCAGTACTTC. This translates into CASSLAGGPDIQYF.

The V call is TRBV5-5, the J call TRBJ2-2; 9 bases agree with TRBD2. The V segment lost 4 bases and the J segment 1 base; nucleotides outside the gene matches: 5. This CDR3 comprises 16 residues. Germline assignment: CDR1 SGHKS and CDR2 YYEKEE (reference sequence). CDR3 sequence: CASSEASGVNTGELFF. The CDR3 bases are TGTGCCAGCAGCGAAGCTAGCGGGGTGAACACCGGGGAGCTGTTTTTT.

This chain links TRBV6-1 with TRBJ1-1; maybe TRBD1 (5 bases). V was pared by 0 bases and J by 3 bases, with 11 bases between. This CDR3 is 15 amino acids long. Germline loops: CDR1 MNHNS, CDR2 SASEGT. CDR3 protein: CASSEAVGADTEAFF. The DNA of the CDR3 is TGTGCCAGCAGTGAAGCTGTAGGGGCGGACACTGAAGCTTTCTTT.

V gene TRBV25-1 combines with J gene TRBJ2-7; 10 nucleotides match TRBD2. The germline V gene has CDR1 MGHDK and CDR2 SYGVNS. The trim removed 4 bases at V and 3 bases at J, leaving 3 bases unmatched. CDR3 length: 14 amino acids. The CDR3 sequence: CASSASGGVYEQYF. CDR3 DNA sequence: TGTGCCAGCAGTGCTAGCGGGGGAGTCTACGAGCAGTACTTC.

This sequence joins TRBV28 and TRBJ1-1; the D is unclear. Germline CDR1 reads MDHEN; CDR2 reads SYDVKM. Trimming removed 1 base at V and 5 bases at J, with 26 bases between. The CDR3 spans 19 residues. The CDR3: CASSLSESMGFGGRTEAFF. DNA for the CDR3: TGTGCCAGCAGTTTATCGGAGTCAATGGGGTTCGGAGGGAGGACTGAAGCTTTCTTT.

The chain combines TRBV28 with TRBJ1-6; the match to TRBD1 covers 7 bases. CDR3 length: 14 residues. V was clipped by 5 bases and J by 10 bases; unmatched bases: 8. Germline CDR1 reads MDHEN; CDR2 reads SYDVKM. The CDR3: CASSPRQGLSPLHF. The CDR3 region has the DNA TGTGCCAGCAGTCCTCGACAGGGTCTCTCACCCCTCCACTTT.

The J gene is TRBJ2-7, the V gene TRBV5-1, with TRBD1 matching 12 bases. V was clipped by 3 bases and J by 6 bases; unmatched bases: 7. This CDR3 spans 15 amino acids. Germline CDR1 and CDR2: SGHRS and YFSETQ. The CDR3 sequence: CASSWDRGLGREQYF. The DNA of the CDR3 is TGCGCCAGCAGCTGGGACAGGGGGCTCGGTCGCGAGCAGTACTTC.

This rearrangement joins TRBV7-9 to TRBJ1-1; D remains unclear. The germline V gene has CDR1 SEHNR and CDR2 FQNEAQ (reference sequence). Trimming stripped 1 base from V and 4 bases from J, with 10 bases between. CDR3 size: 14 residues. CDR3 sequence: CASSLDTRGTEAFF. DNA for the CDR3: TGTGCCAGCAGCTTAGACACCCGGGGCACTGAAGCTTTCTTT.

The rearrangement joins TRBV12-5 to TRBJ1-1; no clear D. Germline values: CDR1 LGHNT, CDR2 FRNRAP. The CDR3 is 13 amino acids. With 1 base removed from V and 1 base from J, the gap between germline ends came to 4 bases. The CDR3 spells CASGLEANTEAFF. The CDR3 DNA is TGTGCTAGTGGTTTGGAAGCGAACACTGAAGCTTTCTTT.

The rearrangement links TRBV5-1 to TRBJ2-7, with TRBD2 identical over 10 bases. The CDR3 is made up of 18 amino acids. V gave up 1 base and J gave up 6 bases; unmatched junction bases: 16. The germline CDR1 and CDR2 sequences are SGHRS and YFSETQ. This chain's CDR3 is CASSLRLAGEKPPGEQYF. The CDR3 bases are TGCGCCAGCAGCTTGCGTCTAGCGGGAGAGAAGCCTCCGGGCGAGCAGTACTTC.

J is TRBJ2-1 and V is TRBV2; 13 bases are a match to TRBD2. Germline V lookup: CDR1 SNHLY, CDR2 FYNNEI. V lost 6 bases and J lost 10; bases outside the gene matches: 9. The CDR3 is 15 residues long. As DNA, the CDR3 is TGTGCCAGCAGCGGAGGACTAGCGGGAGAAGGGGAGCAGTTCTTC. It translates to CASSGGLAGEGEQFF.

V is TRBV18 and J is TRBJ2-7; the match to TRBD1 covers 9 bases. V dropped 1 base and J dropped 1; count of bases not matched to a gene: 5. Germline loops: CDR1 KGHSH, CDR2 LQKENI. The CDR3 runs 16 residues. CDR3 in DNA: TGTGCCAGCTCACCACTAGGGACAGGGAGTTCCTACGAGCAGTACTTC. Protein sequence: CASSPLGTGSSYEQYF.